This T cell receptor beta chain was sequenced in a study of CD8 T cells in ankylosing spondylitis (dated by TCRdb to the late 2010s). About the study as a whole: The study profiled T cell receptor beta repertoires in healthy donors and ankylosing spondylitis patients to find disease-linked TCR variants. In total, the full study cohort was made up of 95 to 110 healthy donors and some 26 ankylosing spondylitis patients. Samples of peripheral blood were taken, and for ankylosing spondylitis patients, synovial fluid was collected as well.

Here is what the overall study found, with its caveats: Some of the motif variants had been reported before in the synovial fluid and blood of reactive arthritis patients, a finding that suggests common disease-initiation mechanisms. The disease-linked clones were reported as significantly enriched in matched synovial fluid samples from ankylosing spondylitis patients. A CD8+ phenotype was shown by the disease-linked clones, which were found at relatively low frequencies in peripheral blood. Blood from ankylosing spondylitis patients appeared to be characterized by a TCR beta motif composed of about 8 highly homologous amino acid variants.

This clonotype was counted between two and nine times. The target of this receptor is not known. Qualities for individual bases were not recorded, and no much larger clone is one base off. The sample was run on an Illumina HiSeq 2500. TCR beta libraries were prepared by quantitative 5'-RACE with molecular barcodes. Regarding the original processing steps: A new computational method based on a probabilistic model of VDJ rearrangement was used to identify disease-linked TCR variants. TCRdb reprocessing: public reads trimmed at Q25 with fastp, clones called with MiXCR, in-frame beta chains kept. Every CDR3 protein is listed once, alongside the most common genes and DNA of its rows. TCRdb, not the authors, supplied the V and J calls. This sample lists some 450,000 distinct CDR3 sequences; 17% were detected once. The ten largest account for approximately 1% of the sample. The CDR3 covers 17 residues, taking in both the cysteine and the phenylalanine. Only the CDR3 portion is preserved as DNA: 51 bases, with reading frame beginning at the first base. V loses 3 bases, J loses 8 bases, and the germline ends lie 25 bases apart.

This clonotype originated in a male donor with ankylosing spondylitis. The rearrangement joined TRBV12-3 or TRBV12-4 to TRBJ1-2; a tentative D match to TRBD1 spans 6 bases. The sequenced sample was blood, either unsorted or a sorted T cell fraction (not recorded which). The CDR3 region has the sequence CASSFFSGMGHAGGYTF. Read as DNA, the sequence is TGTGCCAGCAGTTTTTTTTCGGGAATGGGACACGCTGGGGGCTACACCTTC.